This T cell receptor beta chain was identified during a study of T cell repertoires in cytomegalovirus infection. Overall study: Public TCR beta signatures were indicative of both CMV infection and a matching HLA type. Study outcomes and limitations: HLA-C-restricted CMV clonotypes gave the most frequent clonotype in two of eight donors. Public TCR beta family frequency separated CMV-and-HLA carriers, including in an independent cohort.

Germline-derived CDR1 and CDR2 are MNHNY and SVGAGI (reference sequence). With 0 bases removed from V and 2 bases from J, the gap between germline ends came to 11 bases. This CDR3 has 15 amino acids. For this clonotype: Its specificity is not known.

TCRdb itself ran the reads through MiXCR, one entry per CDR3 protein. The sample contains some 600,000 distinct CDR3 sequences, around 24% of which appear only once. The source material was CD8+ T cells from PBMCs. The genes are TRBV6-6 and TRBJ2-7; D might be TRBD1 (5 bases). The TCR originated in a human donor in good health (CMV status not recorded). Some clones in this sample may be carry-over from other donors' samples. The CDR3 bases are TGTGCCAGCAGTTACTCACCCGACAGACCCTACGAGCAGTACGTC. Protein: CASSYSPDRPYEQYV.